This TCR beta chain was profiled in a study of control samples from healthy donors and cancer patients. Germline V gives CDR1 MDHEN, CDR2 SYDVKM. The V end was cut by 10 bases, the J end by 2 bases, with 12 bases between. The CDR3 contains 12 residues. Only in-frame clones appear in the TCRdb table, and some are missing; sequencing was by immunoSEQ multiplex PCR. The sample lists around 150,000 clones, about 87% occurring once. The receptor was derived from a young man in good health. The specimen was blood. The chain employs TRBV28 and TRBJ2-7, with D maybe TRBD2 (5 bases). The CDR3 is CATMEVTYEQYF. The CDR3 DNA reads TGTGCCACCATGGAGGTCACCTACGAGCAGTACTTC.